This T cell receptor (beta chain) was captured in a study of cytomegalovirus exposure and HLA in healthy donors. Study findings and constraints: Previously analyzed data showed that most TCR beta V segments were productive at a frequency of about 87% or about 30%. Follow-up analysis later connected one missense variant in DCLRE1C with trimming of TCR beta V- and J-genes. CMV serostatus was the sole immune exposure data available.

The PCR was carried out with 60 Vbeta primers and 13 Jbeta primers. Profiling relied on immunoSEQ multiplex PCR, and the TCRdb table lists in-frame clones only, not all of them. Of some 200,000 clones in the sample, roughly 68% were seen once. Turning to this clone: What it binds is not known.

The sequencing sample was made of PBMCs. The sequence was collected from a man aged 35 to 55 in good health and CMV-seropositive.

DNA of the CDR3: TGTGCCAGCAGCACCCGACAGGGGTCCTATAATTCACCCCTCCACTTT. This translates into CASSTRQGSYNSPLHF. The V and J genes are TRBV7-9 and TRBJ1-6, with 8 bases aligning to TRBD1. From germline, CDR1 is SEHNR and CDR2 FQNEAQ (reference sequence). V trimming: 5 bases; J trimming: 1 base; junction bases outside the gene matches: 4. There are 16 residues in the CDR3.